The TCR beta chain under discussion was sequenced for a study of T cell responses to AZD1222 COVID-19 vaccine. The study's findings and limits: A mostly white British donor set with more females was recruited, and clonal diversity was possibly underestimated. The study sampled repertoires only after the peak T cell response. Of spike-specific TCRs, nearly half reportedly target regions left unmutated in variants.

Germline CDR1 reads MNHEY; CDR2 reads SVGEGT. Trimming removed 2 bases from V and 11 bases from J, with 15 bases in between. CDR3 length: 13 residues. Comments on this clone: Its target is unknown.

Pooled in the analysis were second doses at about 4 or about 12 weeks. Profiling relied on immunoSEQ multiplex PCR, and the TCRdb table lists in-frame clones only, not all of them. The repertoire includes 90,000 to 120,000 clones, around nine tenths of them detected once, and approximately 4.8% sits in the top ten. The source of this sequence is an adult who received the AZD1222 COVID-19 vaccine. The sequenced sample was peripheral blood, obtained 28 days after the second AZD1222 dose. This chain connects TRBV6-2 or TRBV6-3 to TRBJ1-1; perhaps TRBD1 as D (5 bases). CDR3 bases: TGTGCCAGCAGTTACCAGCAGGGTGTGAAGGCTTTCTTT. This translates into CASSYQQGVKAFF.